These 31 T cell receptor beta chains share one sample of origin, sequenced in a study of high-grade serous ovarian cancer treatment subgroups. Sequencing was performed with immunoSEQ multiplex PCR; in TCRdb, only in-frame clones are kept and a portion is missing. The sample holds more than 10,000 clones, about 70% seen once. Tumor samples were taken before definitive surgery or chemotherapy. What was sequenced was tumor tissue. Source of these receptors: a human donor with high-grade serous ovarian cancer.

V and J are TRBV15 and TRBJ2-1, with D hard to call. V lost 0 bases, J lost 13 bases, and 16 bases lay in between. This CDR3 comprises 14 residues. CDR1 and CDR2 (germline): LNHNV, YYDKDF (reference sequence). The CDR3 nucleotides are TGTGCCACCAGCAGAGAGGGGTTGTCACCCCAACAGTTCTTC. Translated, it gives CATSREGLSPQQFF.

This chain connects TRBV5-4 to TRBJ1-2; D possibly corresponds to TRBD1 (5 bases). CDR1 is SGHNT and CDR2 is YYREEE in the germline V gene (reference sequence). The CDR3 totals 14 residues. V lost 1 base and J 5 bases, leaving 12 bases between the germline ends. CDR3 nucleotide sequence: TGTGCCAGCAGCTTGTATGCGGGGACGTATGGCTACACCTTC. This translates into CASSLYAGTYGYTF.

The chain employs TRBV14 and TRBJ1-6, with 9 bases matching TRBD1. CDR1 and CDR2 (germline): SGHDN, FVKESK. The CDR3 is made up of 17 amino acids. J was trimmed by 6 bases and V by 2 bases; bases with no gene match: 8. CDR3 DNA: TGTGCCAGCAGCCAATACCCGGGACAGGGACCTAATTCACCCCTCCACTTT. It translates to CASSQYPGQGPNSPLHF.

This clone was observed a handful of times. The chain links TRBV19 to TRBJ2-2, with no clear D. Germline V gene lookup returns CDR1 LNHDA and CDR2 SQIVND (reference sequence). Trimming took 1 base from V and 5 from J, leaving 8 bases between them. The CDR3 is 14 amino acids. CDR3 sequence: CASSIVGRTGELFF. CDR3 nucleotide sequence: TGTGCCAGTAGTATAGTTGGCAGGACCGGGGAGCTGTTTTTT.

The chain links TRBV27 to TRBJ2-5, with a possible D match to TRBD1 (5 bases). Per germline, CDR1 MNHEY and CDR2 SMNVEV (reference sequence). The CDR3 covers 13 residues. V lost 3 bases and J 8 bases, leaving 13 bases between the germline ends. CDR3 DNA: TGTGCCAGCAGTTTCGCAGGGCCTGGAACCCAGTACTTC. Its translation: CASSFAGPGTQYF.

The table lists this clone with a count of one. V and J are TRBV12-5 and TRBJ1-1; TRBD1 might be the D (5 bases). The CDR3 runs 12 residues. The V gene lost 5 bases and the J gene lost 5 bases, with 9 bases spanning the gap. The germline CDR1 and CDR2 sequences are LGHNT and FRNRAP. CDR3 DNA: TGTGCTAGTGGTCGGGGGGGGACTGAAGCTTTCTTT. Encoded protein: CASGRGGTEAFF. Full variable domain (missing parts from reference TRBV12-5 and TRBJ1-1): DARVTQTPRHKVTEMGQEVTMRCQPILGHNTVFWYRQTMMQGLELLAYFRNRAPLDDSGMPKDRFSAEMPDATLATLKIQPSEPRDSAVYFCASGRGGTEAFFGQGTRLTVV.

This chain joins TRBV21-1 and TRBJ2-4; TRBD1 is the table's D call and was not checked against the DNA. TRBV21-1 is a known pseudogene. CDR3 length: 11 amino acids. CDR3 protein: CASSKLAIQYF. The CDR3 DNA reads TGTGCCAGCAGCAAATTGGCCATTCAGTACTTC.

The chain employs TRBV6-1 and TRBJ2-1; TRBD1 or TRBD2 may be the D gene (5 bases each). This CDR3 has 15 amino acids. Germline lookup yields CDR1 MNHNS and CDR2 SASEGT. V lost 2 bases, J lost 8 bases, and 16 bases lay in between. CDR3 in DNA: TGTGCCAGCAGTGAAACGGGACGGCCGCGGTATGAGCAGTTCTTC. Protein sequence: CASSETGRPRYEQFF.

The genes are TRBV14 and TRBJ1-1; a weak D match, TRBD1 (6 bases). Germline V gives CDR1 SGHDN, CDR2 FVKESK. V was cut by 4 bases and J by 3 bases, with 12 bases left in between. This CDR3 region has 14 residues. The CDR3 protein is CASSLQAGDTEAFF. The CDR3 coding sequence is TGTGCCAGCAGCCTTCAGGCAGGGGACACTGAAGCTTTCTTT.

This clone was detected only a few times. The V gene is TRBV23-1, the J gene TRBJ2-6; no clear D gene. TRBV23-1 carries the ORF label, with uncertain function. This CDR3 is 18 amino acids long. V lost 4 bases and J 0 bases, leaving 16 bases between the germline ends. The CDR3 nucleotides read TGCGCCAGCAGTCTATTAAGTTCCCCAAACTCTGGGGCCAACGTCCTGACTTTC. Protein sequence: CASSLLSSPNSGANVLTF.

This clone is a singleton in its sample. The chain joins TRBV28 to TRBJ2-7; D gene unclear. The germline gives CDR1 MDHEN, CDR2 SYDVKM. This CDR3 comprises 15 residues. The V end was cut by 3 bases, the J end by 2 bases, with 14 bases between. The CDR3 sequence: CASSFFGGITYEQYF. As DNA, the CDR3 is TGTGCCAGCAGTTTTTTTGGCGGAATTACCTACGAGCAGTACTTC.

The CDR3 protein is CASSFRTGPSSYNEQFF. The CDR3 DNA is TGTGCCAGCAGCTTCAGGACAGGCCCGAGCTCCTACAATGAGCAGTTCTTC. J is TRBJ2-1 and V is TRBV7-2, with 7 bases aligning to TRBD1. Germline values: CDR1 SGHTA, CDR2 FQGNSA. Trimming took 3 bases from V and 0 from J; bases not matched to a gene: 8. The length of the CDR3 is 17 residues.

This chain links TRBV5-1 with TRBJ1-1; unclear D gene. Trimming removed 0 bases at V and 3 bases at J, with 9 bases between. Per the germline V gene, CDR1 is SGHRS and CDR2 is YFSETQ. This CDR3 spans 14 amino acids. This chain's CDR3 is CASSLGDLHTEAFF. Here the CDR3 DNA reads TGCGCCAGCAGCTTGGGAGATCTTCACACTGAAGCTTTCTTT.

The chain carries TRBV25-1 and TRBJ2-5; D may match TRBD1 or TRBD2 (6 bases each). Gene TRBJ2-7 matches the end of the DNA better, so the J call may be wrong. Germline values: CDR1 MGHDK, CDR2 SYGVNS. The CDR3 contains 14 residues. CDR3 residues: CASSEGGTSYEQYF. CDR3 coding DNA: TGTGCCAGCAGTGAAGGCGGGACATCCTACGAGCAGTACTTC.

The chain recombines TRBV28 with TRBJ1-2; a weak D match, TRBD1 (5 bases). The germline CDR1 and CDR2 sequences are MDHEN and SYDVKM. The CDR3 covers 14 residues. Trimming pared 3 bases from V and 2 bases from J, leaving 10 bases between. The CDR3 here is CASSLARVNYGYTF. CDR3 in DNA: TGTGCCAGCAGTTTGGCCAGGGTGAACTATGGCTACACCTTC.

This clone was found a few times. The chain carries TRBV7-6 and TRBJ1-1, with 7 positions matching TRBD1. In germline, CDR1 is SGHVS, CDR2 FNYEAQ. This CDR3 is built from 13 residues. The ends lost 2 bases at V and 8 bases at J; junction bases unmatched: 5. CDR3 region: CASSLSGQIEAFF. The CDR3, as DNA: TGTGCCAGCAGCTTATCGGGACAGATAGAAGCTTTCTTT.

This clone rates as medium-sized. The chain employs TRBV7-2 and TRBJ2-5, with 9 positions matching TRBD2. Germline assignment: CDR1 SGHTA and CDR2 FQGNSA. CDR3 length: 16 amino acids. Trimming cost V 1 base and J 5 bases; bases outside gene matches: 8. The CDR3 is CASSLGGSGRRETQYF. CDR3 DNA sequence: TGTGCCAGCAGCTTAGGAGGTAGCGGGAGACGCGAGACCCAGTACTTC.

There are a few counts of this clone. Here the CDR3 DNA reads TGTGCCATCAGATCCGGACAGGGTGTCCGCAGCACAGATACGCAGTATTTT. Translating it yields CAIRSGQGVRSTDTQYF. The rearrangement joins TRBV10-3 to TRBJ2-3; 8 bases are shared with TRBD1. The CDR3 runs to 17 residues. With 6 bases clipped from V and 0 bases from J, the junction kept 11 bases outside the gene matches. Per the germline V gene, CDR1 is ENHRY and CDR2 is SYGVKD.

The chain combines TRBV7-3 with TRBJ2-4; 11 bases line up with TRBD1. The V segment lost 1 base and the J segment 6 bases; nucleotides outside the gene matches: 2. CDR1 is SGHTA and CDR2 is FQGTGA in the germline V gene. The CDR3 sequence is 15 residues long. This CDR3 reads CASSLSGTGGNIQYF. The CDR3 DNA follows: TGTGCCAGCAGCTTAAGTGGGACAGGGGGAAACATTCAGTACTTC.

This clone showed up just a few times. The genes are TRBV6-4 and TRBJ2-2; D possibly matches TRBD1 or TRBD2 (5 bases each). Trimming shortened V by 3 bases and J by 7 bases, and 12 bases separated the two germline ends. The CDR3 covers 14 residues. Germline-derived CDR1 and CDR2 are MRHNA and SNTAGT. Here the CDR3 reads CASSDGTDGGELFF. CDR3 coding DNA: TGTGCCAGCAGTGATGGGACCGACGGCGGGGAGCTGTTTTTT.

A note on this clone: Other DNA variants within this sample encode the same CDR3. This sequence joins TRBV30 and TRBJ1-6; D is uncertain. The germline V gene encodes CDR1 GTSNPN and CDR2 SVGIG (reference sequence). V lost 6 bases and J lost 4, with 10 bases in between. CDR3 length: 13 residues. The CDR3 sequence is CACTGEYNSPLHF. The CDR3 nucleotides read TGTGCCTGTACCGGGGAGTATAATTCACCCCTCCACTTT.

By proportion, this clone is medium-sized (0.01 to 0.1%). This chain links TRBV6-5 with TRBJ2-7, with D possibly being TRBD1 (7 bases). This CDR3 has 14 residues. Trimming left V 5 bases short and J 3 bases short, with 14 bases between. CDR1 is MNHEY, CDR2 SVGAGI, per germline. The CDR3 DNA sequence: TGTGCCAGCAGTCCCCAGGGGGGCGTCTACGAGCAGTACTTC. Protein sequence: CASSPQGGVYEQYF.

The rearrangement links TRBV5-1 to TRBJ1-1; TRBD1 might be the D (5 bases). Germline-derived CDR1 and CDR2 are SGHRS and YFSETQ. CDR3 length: 13 residues. V lost 7 bases and J 1 base, leaving 11 bases between the germline ends. CDR3 residues: CASRGVSNTEAFF. The CDR3 DNA follows: TGCGCCAGCCGAGGGGTGTCGAACACTGAAGCTTTCTTT.

This chain joins TRBV11-3 and TRBJ2-7, with 11 bases identical to TRBD2. The junction had 7 bases not matched to a gene; V was cut back by 5 bases and J by 1 base. The germline CDR1 and CDR2 sequences are SGHNT and YENEEA. CDR3 size: 16 residues. CDR3 in amino acids: CASSKGTSGPSYEQYF. The CDR3 bases are TGTGCCAGCAGCAAGGGGACTAGCGGACCGTCCTACGAGCAGTACTTC.

This clone has more than one count but fewer than ten. This chain connects TRBV5-1 to TRBJ2-5; D is unclear. This CDR3 spans 16 amino acids. The V gene lost 4 bases and the J gene lost 1 base, with 17 bases spanning the gap. The germline V gene has CDR1 SGHRS and CDR2 YFSETQ. CDR3 region: CASSLIVVQSQETQYF. CDR3 DNA sequence: TGCGCCAGCAGCCTGATAGTAGTACAGAGCCAAGAGACCCAGTACTTC.

The chain uses TRBV5-1 and TRBJ2-2; either TRBD1 or TRBD2 may supply D (5 bases each). V was pared by 4 bases and J by 2 bases, with 9 bases between. CDR3 length: 14 amino acids. Germline loops: CDR1 SGHRS, CDR2 YFSETQ. CDR3 DNA: TGCGCCAGCAGCAAAAGGGACAACACCGGGGAGCTGTTTTTT. It codes for CASSKRDNTGELFF. Using reference TRBV5-1 and TRBJ2-2 for the parts outside the CDR3, the full variable domain is KAGVTQTPRYLIKTRGQQVTLSCSPISGHRSVSWYQQTPGQGLQFLFEYFSETQRNKGNFPGRFSGRQFSNSRSEMNVSTLELGDSALYLCASSKRDNTGELFFGEGSRLTVL.

The chain uses TRBV25-1 and TRBJ2-6, with D perhaps matching TRBD2 (6 bases). The CDR3 extends over 16 amino acids. Trimming removed 4 bases at V and 2 bases at J, with 12 bases between. Germline V CDR1 and CDR2: MGHDK, SYGVNS. Here the CDR3 reads CASSVSPSAGANVLTF. For the CDR3, the DNA is TGTGCCAGCAGTGTCTCCCCTAGCGCTGGGGCCAACGTCCTGACTTTC.

The V and J genes are TRBV19 and TRBJ2-7, with D perhaps TRBD2 (6 bases). CDR3 length: 13 amino acids. V was cut by 4 bases and J by 6 bases, with 13 bases left in between. Looked up from germline, CDR1 is LNHDA and CDR2 is SQIVND (reference sequence). This CDR3 reads CASSRATSLEQYF. CDR3 sequence (DNA): TGTGCCAGTAGTAGGGCCACTAGCCTCGAGCAGTACTTC.

This clone was counted a few times. The V gene is TRBV18, the J gene TRBJ1-1, with 12 bases that match TRBD1. The CDR3 sequence is 14 residues long. Germline-derived CDR1 and CDR2 are KGHSH and LQKENI. With V trimmed by 3 bases and J by 5 bases, 1 base remained unmatched. The CDR3 is CASSPGQGATEAFF. The CDR3 bases are TGTGCCAGCTCACCGGGACAGGGGGCGACTGAAGCTTTCTTT. Filled out from reference TRBV18 and TRBJ1-1, the complete variable domain reads NAGVMQNPRHLVRRRGQEARLRCSPMKGHSHVYWYRQLPEEGLKFMVYLQKENIIDESGMPKERFSAEFPKEGPSILRIQQVVRGDSAAYFCASSPGQGATEAFFGQGTRLTVV.

The chain combines TRBV4-2 with TRBJ2-1, with TRBD2 identical over 8 bases. In germline, CDR1 is LGHNA, CDR2 YNFKEQ. The CDR3 runs to 17 residues. V was pared by 4 bases and J by 0 bases, with 8 bases of the junction left unmatched. This CDR3 reads CASSLPIAGSSYNEQFF. In DNA form, the CDR3 reads TGTGCCAGCAGCCTCCCGATAGCGGGAAGCTCCTACAATGAGCAGTTCTTC.

Of note for this clone: This likely came from a read error, as a far larger clone is one base away. This chain links TRBV5-4 with TRBJ2-6; no firm D call. CDR1 and CDR2 from the germline V gene are SGHNT and YYREEE (reference sequence). The CDR3 runs to 15 residues. Trimming removed 1 base at V and 0 bases at J, with 5 bases between. CDR3 amino acids: CASSLRPSGANVLTF. The DNA of the CDR3 is TGTGCCAGCAGCTTGAGGCCCTCTGGGGCCAACGTCCTGACTTTC.